These 16 T cell receptor beta chains came from one sample sequenced in a study of cytomegalovirus exposure and HLA in healthy donors. The primer mix had 60 Vbeta and 13 Jbeta primers. Data came from immunoSEQ multiplex PCR; TCRdb stores just in-frame clones and leaves some out. This table holds more than 150,000 clones, approximately 84% found once. Sequencing input: PBMCs. The receptors come from a girl under three years old in good health and CMV-seronegative.

This rearrangement joins TRBV5-1 to TRBJ2-5; 7 bases map to TRBD2. CDR1 is SGHRS and CDR2 is YFSETQ in the germline V gene. CDR3 length: 15 residues. V shed 2 bases, J shed 5 bases, and the junction held 9 bases outside the gene matches. CDR3 loop: CASSFFPGGDETQYF. Here the CDR3 DNA reads TGCGCCAGCAGCTTCTTTCCGGGGGGAGATGAGACCCAGTACTTC.

About this clone: Its ends do not fully match the called genes, so a read error is possible. The V and J genes are TRBV7-9 and TRBJ1-5; D ambiguous. The CDR3 has 14 residues. In germline, CDR1 is SEHNR, CDR2 FQNEAQ (reference sequence). CDR3 in amino acids: CSSSFGGLRQPQHF. CDR3 DNA: TGTTCCAGCAGCTTCGGCGGGCTTAGGCAGCCCCAGCATTTT. Filled out from reference TRBV7-9 and TRBJ1-5, the complete variable domain reads DTGVSQNPRHKITKRGQNVTFRCDPISEHNRLYWYRQTLGQGPEFLTYFQNEAQLEKSRLLSDRFSAERPKGSFSTLEIQRTEQGDSAMYLCSSSFGGLRQPQHFGDGTRLSIL.

This rearrangement joins TRBV10-3 to TRBJ2-3; TRBD2 might be the D (6 bases). The CDR3 length is 14 residues. Trimming cost V 7 bases and J 3 bases, with 14 bases left between them. Germline CDR1 is ENHRY and CDR2 is SYGVKD. For the CDR3, the DNA is TGTGCCATCAAGCCGGGGACTGAAACAGATACGCAGTATTTT. This codes for CAIKPGTETDTQYF.

This clone was found once. The gene calls are TRBV7-2 and TRBJ2-5; tentative D call: TRBD2 (6 bases). CDR1 and CDR2 from the germline V gene are SGHTA and FQGNSA. Trimming took 1 base from V and 5 from J, leaving 11 bases between them. The CDR3 totals 14 residues. DNA for the CDR3: TGTGCCAGCAGCTTAGACCCGGAGGGGGAGACCCAGTACTTC. It specifies CASSLDPEGETQYF.

The chain links TRBV29-1 to TRBJ2-5; 7 nucleotides agree with TRBD1. CDR1 is SQVTM, CDR2 ANQGSEA, per germline. J was trimmed by 1 base and V by 4 bases; bases with no gene match: 6. This CDR3 region has 14 residues. CDR3 sequence: CSVGLPGGQETQYF. The CDR3 DNA is TGCAGCGTTGGGTTACCAGGGGGCCAAGAGACCCAGTACTTC.

This chain joins TRBV7-2 and TRBJ2-7; 10 nucleotides match TRBD2. In germline, CDR1 is SGHTA, CDR2 FQGNSA. Losses at the gene ends were 7 bases for V and 7 bases for J; bases not matched to a gene: 10. The CDR3 is 14 amino acids. The CDR3 DNA follows: TGTGCCAGCAACAATCTAGCGGGAGTAGGAGAGCAGTACTTC. It yields the protein CASNNLAGVGEQYF.

The chain couples TRBV27 to TRBJ1-2; a weak D match, TRBD1 (6 bases). The CDR3 has 14 residues. The germline V gene encodes CDR1 MNHEY and CDR2 SMNVEV (reference sequence). Trimming took off 2 bases at V and 7 bases at J, with 14 bases between the two ends. CDR3 DNA sequence: TGTGCCAGCAGTTTAGCTCCGACAGGAGTTGGCTACACCTTC. Amino acids: CASSLAPTGVGYTF.

The chain joins TRBV9 to TRBJ2-2; possibly TRBD2 for D (6 bases). Trimming removed 0 bases at V and 0 bases at J, with 15 bases between. This CDR3 is 18 amino acids long. In germline, CDR1 is SGDLS, CDR2 YYNGEE. CDR3 in amino acids: CASSVVAGFRPNTGELFF. CDR3 bases: TGTGCCAGCAGCGTAGTCGCGGGGTTTCGACCGAACACCGGGGAGCTGTTTTTT.

This clone was observed a handful of times. In DNA form, the CDR3 reads TGTGCCTGGAGTGTAAGCAGGGGAAGAGAGCAGTACTTC. Translated, it gives CAWSVSRGREQYF. The gene calls are TRBV30 and TRBJ2-7, with a possible D match to TRBD1 (6 bases). CDR1 and CDR2 from the germline V gene are GTSNPN and SVGIG (reference sequence). V was pared by 0 bases and J by 7 bases, with 13 bases between. CDR3 length: 13 amino acids.

The chain uses TRBV30 and TRBJ2-1, with 10 bases fitting TRBD2. Germline V gene data show CDR1 as GTSNPN and CDR2 as SVGIG (reference sequence). CDR3 size: 14 residues. With V trimmed by 5 bases and J by 2 bases, 3 bases remained unmatched. DNA of the CDR3: TGTGCCTGGGGGACTAGCGTTACCTACAATGAGCAGTTCTTC. Its protein is CAWGTSVTYNEQFF.

The gene calls are TRBV5-8 and TRBJ2-2, with D possibly TRBD2 on 6 matching bases. Between the trimmed V and J ends, which lost 1 base and 5 bases, there was a span of 12 bases. The CDR3 totals 15 residues. Per germline, CDR1 SGHTS and CDR2 YDEGEE. The DNA of the CDR3 is TGTGCCAGCAGCTTGCTGGGGCGGGGAACCGGGGAGCTGTTTTTT. This sequence encodes CASSLLGRGTGELFF. The whole variable domain, remainder taken from reference TRBV5-8 and TRBJ2-2, is EAGVTQSPTHLIKTRGQQATLRCSPISGHTSVYWYQQALGLGLQFLLWYDEGEERNRGNFPPRFSGRQFPNYSSELNVNALELEDSALYLCASSLLGRGTGELFFGEGSRLTVL.

This clone was observed a single time. V gene TRBV30 combines with J gene TRBJ2-3; D remains ambiguous. This CDR3 contains 15 residues. The V end was cut by 5 bases, the J end by 2 bases, with 17 bases between. Germline V gives CDR1 GTSNPN, CDR2 SVGIG (reference sequence). The CDR3 region is CAWRYLPGFTDTQYF. The CDR3 nucleotides are TGTGCCTGGCGCTACCTACCCGGGTTCACAGATACGCAGTATTTT.

The chain is built from TRBV4-3 and TRBJ2-5; tentatively, D is TRBD2 (7 bases). The last part of the DNA fits TRBJ2-7 better; the J call may be wrong. CDR3 length equals 13 residues. CDR1 and CDR2 (germline): LGHNA, YSLEER. The CDR3 spells CASSPKGGDEQYF. The DNA for the CDR3 is TGCGCCAGCAGCCCTAAAGGGGGGGACGAGCAGTACTTC.

This chain connects TRBV7-9 to TRBJ1-1; no firm D call. Germline V gene data show CDR1 as SEHNR and CDR2 as FQNEAQ (reference sequence). This CDR3 contains 13 residues. V lost 8 bases and J 0 bases, leaving 10 bases between the germline ends. CDR3 protein: CASVREMNTEAFF. The CDR3 nucleotides read TGTGCCAGCGTTCGAGAGATGAACACTGAAGCTTTCTTT.

V and J are TRBV6-5 and TRBJ2-2; no reliable D call. The germline gives CDR1 MNHEY, CDR2 SVGAGI. There are 15 residues in the CDR3. Trimming left V 2 bases short and J 2 bases short, with 9 bases between. The CDR3 DNA follows: TGTGCCAGCAGTTACGAGCCAATAAACACCGGGGAGCTGTTTTTT. It is translated as CASSYEPINTGELFF.

V usage is TRBV4-1 and J usage is TRBJ1-1, with D maybe TRBD1 (5 bases). Trimming shortened V by 6 bases and J by 4 bases, and 18 bases separated the two germline ends. Germline V gives CDR1 MGHRA, CDR2 YSYEKL. This CDR3 has 15 residues. The CDR3 DNA sequence: TGCGCCAGCAGGCGAATCAGGGATAAGGGCACTGAAGCTTTCTTT. The encoded protein is CASRRIRDKGTEAFF.